A selection of T cell receptor beta chains follows, all from one sample in a study of T cell repertoires in cytomegalovirus infection. Using its own MiXCR run on the reads, TCRdb lists one record per CDR3 protein. The data hold 600,000 to 800,000 distinct CDR3 sequences, with more than 20% observed a single time. Sequencing used CD8+ T cells from PBMCs. Receptor source: a human donor in good health (CMV status not recorded). Some clones in this sample may be carry-over from other donors' samples. Both conserved end residues are part of each CDR3. The D gene is left open where the match is weak. Clone sizes are given selectively: once, few, many, or a class where the clone is expanded.

V gene	J gene	D gene	CDR3 length	clone size	CDR3 protein	CDR3 DNA
TRBV11-3	TRBJ2-5	-	15	-	CASSLDDSLQETQYF	TGTGCCAGCAGCTTAGATGACAGCCTCCAAGAGACCCAGTACTTC
TRBV20-1	TRBJ1-1	-	14	-	CSARDRTMNTEAFF	TGCAGTGCTAGAGATCGTACTATGAACACTGAAGCTTTCTTT
TRBV12-3/TRBV12-4	TRBJ1-2	-	16	-	CASSPSEVVDLYGYTF	TGTGCCAGCAGTCCCTCAGAGGTCGTGGACCTCTATGGCTACACCTTC
TRBV7-2	TRBJ1-2	TRBD1	16	many	CASSKGQGVLDYGYTF	TGTGCCAGCAGCAAGGGACAGGGGGTATTGGACTATGGCTACACCTTC
TRBV7-8	TRBJ1-1	-	13	-	CASGFSLNTEAFF	TGTGCCAGCGGGTTTTCGTTGAACACTGAAGCTTTCTTT
TRBV7-8	TRBJ2-1	TRBD1	14	-	CASSWDRGGDEQFF	TGTGCCAGCAGCTGGGACAGGGGAGGTGATGAGCAGTTCTTC
TRBV2	TRBJ2-1	TRBD2	20	-	CAIKLTGLAGGQSSYNEQFF	TGTGCCATCAAATTGACGGGACTAGCGGGGGGGCAGAGCTCCTACAATGAGCAGTTCTTC
TRBV4-2	TRBJ2-1	TRBD2	15	-	CASSQERGGWNEQFF	TGTGCCAGCAGCCAAGAACGGGGGGGTTGGAATGAGCAGTTCTTC
TRBV7-9	TRBJ2-2	TRBD1	19	many	CASSSILRDRGPDTGELFF	TGTGCCAGCAGCTCCATCCTCCGGGACAGGGGGCCTGACACCGGGGAGCTGTTTTTT
TRBV19	TRBJ2-1	TRBD2	18	few	CASSIFLLGSGAYNEQFF	TGTGCCAGTAGTATCTTCCTCCTAGGGAGCGGGGCCTACAATGAGCAGTTCTTC
TRBV7-8	TRBJ1-3	-	15	many	CASSPRTDSGNTIYF	TGTGCCAGCAGCCCACGGACGGACTCTGGAAACACCATATATTTT
TRBV29-1	TRBJ1-2	TRBD1	17	-	CSVEARLPGQGNYGYTF	TGCAGCGTTGAAGCCAGGCTTCCGGGACAGGGGAACTATGGCTACACCTTC
TRBV5-6	TRBJ1-1	-	14	few	CASSLARPNTEAFF	TGTGCCAGCAGCTTAGCCCGCCCGAACACTGAAGCTTTCTTT
TRBV6-4	TRBJ1-1	-	14	many	CASSQDGWGTEAFF	TGTGCCAGCAGCCAGGACGGCTGGGGCACTGAAGCTTTCTTT
TRBV7-2	TRBJ2-3	-	16	many	CASSRNRGGAADTQYF	TGTGCCAGCAGCCGCAACCGAGGGGGGGCCGCAGATACGCAGTATTTT
TRBV7-2	TRBJ2-1	-	14	many	CASSLARQGNEQFF	TGTGCCAGCAGCTTAGCGCGTCAGGGCAATGAGCAGTTCTTC
TRBV7-9	TRBJ2-4	TRBD1	14	many	CASSFDRGRNIQYF	TGTGCCAGCAGCTTCGACAGGGGAAGAAACATTCAGTACTTC
TRBV20-1	TRBJ1-1	-	17	-	CSARPSSKGPNGAEAFF	TGCAGTGCTAGACCCTCGTCAAAGGGACCCAATGGAGCAGAAGCTTTCTTT
TRBV20-1	TRBJ1-2	TRBD1	15	once	CSARDYQGAIYGYTF	TGCAGTGCTAGAGATTATCAGGGGGCGATCTATGGCTACACCTTC
TRBV3-1	TRBJ2-2	-	16	-	CASSQDIRAHTGELFF	TGTGCCAGCAGCCAAGATATAAGGGCCCACACCGGGGAGCTGTTTTTT
TRBV5-6	TRBJ2-7	-	15	-	CASALIRQSSYEQYF	TGTGCCAGCGCCCTAATCCGCCAGAGCTCCTACGAGCAGTACTTC
TRBV10-3	TRBJ1-5	TRBD1	14	few	CAISGGQANQPQHF	TGTGCCATCAGTGGGGGACAGGCTAATCAGCCCCAGCATTTT
TRBV7-9	TRBJ1-1	-	15	-	CASSLLAGQCTEAFF	TGTGCCAGCAGCTTATTGGCCGGCCAGTGCACTGAAGCTTTCTTT
TRBV28	TRBJ2-1	-	16	-	CASSPLASGSYNEQFF	TGTGCCAGCAGTCCGCTAGCGTCCGGCTCCTACAATGAGCAGTTCTTC
TRBV12-3/TRBV12-4	TRBJ2-1	TRBD2	14	-	CASSLFSGDSEQFF	TGTGCCAGCAGTTTATTTAGCGGGGATAGTGAGCAGTTCTTC
TRBV28	TRBJ1-1	-	13	many	CASSRDPNTEAFF	TGTGCCAGCAGCAGAGACCCGAACACTGAAGCTTTCTTT
TRBV29-1	TRBJ2-2	-	16	-	CSVEDRGGAYTGELFF	TGCAGCGTTGAAGATCGTGGCGGGGCCTACACCGGGGAGCTGTTTTTT
TRBV14	TRBJ2-1	-	16	many	CASSQEGGLISSEQFF	TGTGCCAGCAGCCAAGAGGGCGGGCTAATTTCCTCTGAGCAGTTCTTC
TRBV4-3	TRBJ2-3	TRBD2	16	-	CASSQPPAGVENTQYF	TGCGCCAGCAGCCAACCCCCAGCGGGGGTAGAAAATACGCAGTATTTT
TRBV19	TRBJ1-1	-	14	few	CASSILARGTEAFF	-
TRBV7-2	TRBJ2-1	-	15	many	CASSLFSPPYNEQFF	TGTGCCAGCAGCTTATTCAGCCCCCCCTACAATGAGCAGTTCTTC
TRBV7-8	TRBJ2-2	-	13	few	CASSPASWGELFF	TGTGCCAGCAGCCCGGCCTCATGGGGGGAGCTGTTTTTT
TRBV27	TRBJ1-2	-	13	-	CASSSGVAYGCTF	TGTGCCAGCAGTTCAGGGGTCGCTTATGGCTGCACCTTC